Following are 8 T cell receptor beta chains from one sample sequenced in a study of blood T cell repertoires in COVID-19. Sequencing was performed with immunoSEQ multiplex PCR; in TCRdb, only in-frame clones are kept and a portion is missing. The sample carries more than 95,000 clones, about 80% recorded once. The sample taken for sequencing was peripheral blood. These receptors were collected from a man aged 60 to 75 with acute or convalescent COVID-19.

This clone turned up a few times. The V and J genes are TRBV19 and TRBJ1-5, with 11 bases aligning to TRBD1. CDR1 and CDR2 from the germline V gene are LNHDA and SQIVND (reference sequence). V gave up 6 bases and J gave up 6 bases; unmatched junction bases: 1. The CDR3 runs to 13 residues. The DNA for the CDR3 is TGTGCCAGTAGGGGGACAGGGGGTCAGCCCCAGCATTTT. Protein product: CASRGTGGQPQHF. Variable domain in full (rest from reference TRBV19 and TRBJ1-5): DGGITQSPKYLFRKEGQNVTLSCEQNLNHDAMYWYRQDPGQGLRLIYYSQIVNDFQKGDIAEGYSVSREKKESFPLTVTSAQKNPTAFYLCASRGTGGQPQHFGDGTRLSIL.

This clone was seen a few times. The chain couples TRBV5-1 to TRBJ1-6; D is unclear. Germline assignment: CDR1 SGHRS and CDR2 YFSETQ. V was cut by 5 bases and J by 8 bases, with 17 bases left in between. The CDR3 runs 15 residues. The CDR3 nucleotides are TGCGCCAGCAGGCGGTCTAGTGACGGCGATTCACCCCTCCACTTT. This sequence encodes CASRRSSDGDSPLHF. The full variable domain, completed using reference TRBV5-1 and TRBJ1-6, is KAGVTQTPRYLIKTRGQQVTLSCSPISGHRSVSWYQQTPGQGLQFLFEYFSETQRNKGNFPGRFSGRQFSNSRSEMNVSTLELGDSALYLCASRRSSDGDSPLHFGNGTRLTVT.

This chain connects TRBV3-1 (or the pseudogene TRBV3-2) to TRBJ2-1; tentative D call: TRBD2 (6 bases). The CDR3 has 15 amino acids. The germline V gene encodes CDR1 LGHDT and CDR2 YNNKEL (reference sequence). V was trimmed by 7 bases and J by 7 bases, leaving 20 bases between them. The CDR3, as DNA: TGTGCCAGCAACGGTTTAGGCGGGAATCTAAATGAGCAGTTCTTC. Protein product: CASNGLGGNLNEQFF.

Notes on this clone: This sample includes further DNA sequences coding for the same CDR3. This chain uses TRBV4-1 with TRBJ2-6; tentative D call: TRBD1 (6 bases). Germline CDR1 is MGHRA and CDR2 is YSYEKL. The CDR3 has 19 residues. V was cut by 2 bases and J by 4 bases, with 21 bases left in between. The CDR3 here is CASSQLQERGSGGANVLTF. For the CDR3, the DNA is TGCGCCAGCAGCCAACTTCAAGAGAGGGGGTCGGGCGGGGCCAACGTCCTGACTTTC.

This clone was seen once. The chain carries TRBV11-3 and TRBJ1-4; D not resolved. V dropped 5 bases and J dropped 3 bases, with 13 bases sitting between them. The germline V gene encodes CDR1 SGHNT and CDR2 YENEEA. The CDR3 consists of 15 residues. The CDR3 sequence: CASSPLKAANEKLFF. The CDR3 region has the DNA TGTGCCAGCAGCCCCCTGAAAGCTGCTAATGAAAAACTGTTTTTT.

The chain recombines TRBV11-3 with TRBJ2-7; TRBD2 might be the D (5 bases). Germline assignment: CDR1 SGHNT and CDR2 YENEEA. CDR3 size: 13 residues. Trimming removed 4 bases at V and 2 bases at J, with 9 bases between. DNA for the CDR3: TGTGCCAGCAGCTGGGTTAGCGCCTACGAGCAGTACTTC. Its protein is CASSWVSAYEQYF. The complete variable domain, with remaining parts taken from reference TRBV11-3 and TRBJ2-7, reads EAGVVQSPRYKIIEKKQPVAFWCNPISGHNTLYWYLQNLGQGPELLIRYENEEAVDDSQLPKDRFSAERLKGVDSTLKIQPAELGDSAVYLCASSWVSAYEQYFGPGTRLTVT.

This clone is a singleton in its sample. J is TRBJ1-1 and V is TRBV11-3; D is perhaps TRBD1 (5 bases). Trimming stripped 3 bases from V and 1 base from J, with 18 bases between. Looked up from germline, CDR1 is SGHNT and CDR2 is YENEEA. The CDR3 has 17 amino acids. The CDR3 DNA sequence: TGTGCCAGCAGCTTTCTTTCCGGCGGGGGTCGGAACACTGAAGCTTTCTTT. Translated, it gives CASSFLSGGGRNTEAFF.

This clone occurred once. The V and J genes are TRBV18 and TRBJ2-2, with TRBD1 identical over 9 bases. The CDR3 extends over 15 amino acids. After removal of 4 bases from V and 5 bases from J, the junction contained 5 bases not matched to a gene. Per germline, CDR1 KGHSH and CDR2 LQKENI. The CDR3 here is CASSHGQGTTGELFF. Here the CDR3 DNA reads TGTGCCAGCTCACACGGACAGGGGACTACCGGGGAGCTGTTTTTT.